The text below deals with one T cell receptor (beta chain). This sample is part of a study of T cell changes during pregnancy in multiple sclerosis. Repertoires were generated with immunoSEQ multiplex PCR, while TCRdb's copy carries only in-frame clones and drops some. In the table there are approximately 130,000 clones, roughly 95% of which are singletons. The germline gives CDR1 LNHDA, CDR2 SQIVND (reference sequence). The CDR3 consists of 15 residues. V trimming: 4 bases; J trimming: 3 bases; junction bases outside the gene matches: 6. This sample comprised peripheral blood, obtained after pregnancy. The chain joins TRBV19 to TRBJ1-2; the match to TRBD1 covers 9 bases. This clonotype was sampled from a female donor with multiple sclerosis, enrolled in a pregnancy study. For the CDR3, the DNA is TGTGCCAGTAGTAATACAGGGGGCGAATACTATGGCTACACCTTC. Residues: CASSNTGGEYYGYTF.